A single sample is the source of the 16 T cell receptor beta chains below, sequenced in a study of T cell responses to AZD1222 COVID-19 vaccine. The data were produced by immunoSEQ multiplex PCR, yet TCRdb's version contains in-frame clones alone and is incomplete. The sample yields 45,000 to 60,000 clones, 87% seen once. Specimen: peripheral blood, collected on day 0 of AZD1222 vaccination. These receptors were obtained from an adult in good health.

The chain's CDR3 is CASSQEESGQGQYEQYF. For the CDR3, the DNA is TGCGCCAGCAGCCAAGAAGAGTCGGGACAGGGGCAGTACGAGCAGTACTTC. This sequence joins TRBV4-1 and TRBJ2-7, with TRBD1 matching 10 bases. Germline-derived CDR1 and CDR2 are MGHRA and YSYEKL. The CDR3 spans 17 residues. After removal of 0 bases from V and 4 bases from J, the junction contained 9 bases not matched to a gene.

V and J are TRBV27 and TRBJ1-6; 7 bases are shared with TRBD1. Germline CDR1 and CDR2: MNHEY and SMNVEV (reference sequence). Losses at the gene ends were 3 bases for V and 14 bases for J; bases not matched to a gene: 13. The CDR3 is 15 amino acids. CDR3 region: CASSFLGQALGSLHF. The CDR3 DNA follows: TGTGCCAGCAGTTTTCTCGGACAGGCGCTCGGGTCCCTCCACTTT.

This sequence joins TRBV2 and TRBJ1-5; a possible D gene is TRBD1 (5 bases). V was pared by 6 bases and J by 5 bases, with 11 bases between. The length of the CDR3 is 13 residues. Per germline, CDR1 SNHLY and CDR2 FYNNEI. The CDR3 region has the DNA TGTGCCAGCAGGCAGGACACCTATCAGCCCCAGCATTTT. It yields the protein CASRQDTYQPQHF.

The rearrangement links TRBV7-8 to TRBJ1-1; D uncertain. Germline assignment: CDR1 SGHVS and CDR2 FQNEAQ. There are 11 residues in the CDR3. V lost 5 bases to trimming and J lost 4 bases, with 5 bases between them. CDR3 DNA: TGTGCCAGCAGCCCCGGCACTGAAGCTTTCTTT. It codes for CASSPGTEAFF.

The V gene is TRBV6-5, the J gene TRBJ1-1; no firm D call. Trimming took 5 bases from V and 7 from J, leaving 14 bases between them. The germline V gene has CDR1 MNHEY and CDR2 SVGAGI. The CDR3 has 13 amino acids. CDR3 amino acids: CASSRQLGDEAFF. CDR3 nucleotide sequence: TGTGCCAGCAGTCGCCAGCTCGGAGATGAAGCTTTCTTT.

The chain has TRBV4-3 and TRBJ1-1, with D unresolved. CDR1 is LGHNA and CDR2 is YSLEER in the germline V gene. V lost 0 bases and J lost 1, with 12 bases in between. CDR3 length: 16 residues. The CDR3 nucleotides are TGCGCCAGCAGCCAAGATCGAGCGGAGAAGAACACTGAAGCTTTCTTT. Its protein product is CASSQDRAEKNTEAFF.

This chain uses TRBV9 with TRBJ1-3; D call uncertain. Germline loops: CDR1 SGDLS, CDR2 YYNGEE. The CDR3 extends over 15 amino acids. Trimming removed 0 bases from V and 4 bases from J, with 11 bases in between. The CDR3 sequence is CASSVEDNRGNTIYF. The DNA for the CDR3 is TGTGCCAGCAGCGTAGAAGACAACAGAGGAAACACCATATATTTT.

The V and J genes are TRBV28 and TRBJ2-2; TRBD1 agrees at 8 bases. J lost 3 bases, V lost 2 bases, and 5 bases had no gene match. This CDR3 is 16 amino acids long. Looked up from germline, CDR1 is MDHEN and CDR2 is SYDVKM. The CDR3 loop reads CASSLRDRTDTGELFF. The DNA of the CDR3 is TGTGCCAGCAGTTTAAGGGACAGGACAGACACCGGGGAGCTGTTTTTT.

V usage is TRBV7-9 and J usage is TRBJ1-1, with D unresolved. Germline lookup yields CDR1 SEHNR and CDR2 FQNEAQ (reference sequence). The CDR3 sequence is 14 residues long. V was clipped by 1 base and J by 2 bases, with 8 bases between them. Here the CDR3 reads CASSLEGFNTEAFF. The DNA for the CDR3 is TGTGCCAGCAGCTTAGAGGGATTTAACACTGAAGCTTTCTTT.

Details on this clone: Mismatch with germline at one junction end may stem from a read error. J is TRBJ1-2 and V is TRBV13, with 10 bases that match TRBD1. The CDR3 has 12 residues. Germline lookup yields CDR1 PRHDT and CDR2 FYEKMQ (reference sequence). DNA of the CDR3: TGTGCCAGCAGCGCCCGGGACAGGGGCTCCACCTTC. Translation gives CASSARDRGSTF.

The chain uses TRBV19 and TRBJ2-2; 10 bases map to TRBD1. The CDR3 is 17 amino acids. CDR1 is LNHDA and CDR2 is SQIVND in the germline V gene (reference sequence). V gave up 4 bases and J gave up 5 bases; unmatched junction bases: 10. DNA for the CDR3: TGTGCCAGTAGTAGACCCCGGGACAGGGGTTGGACCGGGGAGCTGTTTTTT. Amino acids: CASSRPRDRGWTGELFF.

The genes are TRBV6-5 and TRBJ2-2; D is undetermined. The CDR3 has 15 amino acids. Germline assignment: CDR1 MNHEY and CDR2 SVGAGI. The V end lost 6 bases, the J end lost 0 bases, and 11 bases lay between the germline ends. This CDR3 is CASRPVVTNTGELFF. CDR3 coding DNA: TGTGCCAGCAGACCAGTAGTAACGAACACCGGGGAGCTGTTTTTT.

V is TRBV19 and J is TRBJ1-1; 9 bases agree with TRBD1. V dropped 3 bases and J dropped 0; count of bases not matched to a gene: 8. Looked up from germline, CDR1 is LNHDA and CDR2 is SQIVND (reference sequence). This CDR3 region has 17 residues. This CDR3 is CASSIDRGATLNTEAFF. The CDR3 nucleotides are TGTGCCAGTAGTATTGACAGGGGGGCAACTTTGAACACTGAAGCTTTCTTT. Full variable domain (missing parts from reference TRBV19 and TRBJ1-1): DGGITQSPKYLFRKEGQNVTLSCEQNLNHDAMYWYRQDPGQGLRLIYYSQIVNDFQKGDIAEGYSVSREKKESFPLTVTSAQKNPTAFYLCASSIDRGATLNTEAFFGQGTRLTVV.

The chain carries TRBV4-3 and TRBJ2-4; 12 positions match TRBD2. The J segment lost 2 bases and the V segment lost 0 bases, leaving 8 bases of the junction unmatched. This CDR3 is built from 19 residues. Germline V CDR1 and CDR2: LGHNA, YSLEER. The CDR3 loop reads CASSQDHRTSGGPKNIQYF. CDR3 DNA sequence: TGCGCCAGCAGCCAAGATCACCGCACTAGCGGGGGGCCCAAAAACATTCAGTACTTC.

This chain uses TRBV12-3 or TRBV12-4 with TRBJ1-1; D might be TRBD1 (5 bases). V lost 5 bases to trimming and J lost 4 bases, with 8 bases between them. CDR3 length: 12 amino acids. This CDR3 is CASSPQGTEAFF. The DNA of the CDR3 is TGTGCCAGCAGTCCTCAGGGCACTGAAGCTTTCTTT.

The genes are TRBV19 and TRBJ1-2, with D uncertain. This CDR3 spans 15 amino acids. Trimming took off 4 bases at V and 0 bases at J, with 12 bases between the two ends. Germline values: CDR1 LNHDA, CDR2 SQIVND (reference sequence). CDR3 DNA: TGTGCCAGTAGTACCTCGTGGCAAGCTAACTATGGCTACACCTTC. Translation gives CASSTSWQANYGYTF.